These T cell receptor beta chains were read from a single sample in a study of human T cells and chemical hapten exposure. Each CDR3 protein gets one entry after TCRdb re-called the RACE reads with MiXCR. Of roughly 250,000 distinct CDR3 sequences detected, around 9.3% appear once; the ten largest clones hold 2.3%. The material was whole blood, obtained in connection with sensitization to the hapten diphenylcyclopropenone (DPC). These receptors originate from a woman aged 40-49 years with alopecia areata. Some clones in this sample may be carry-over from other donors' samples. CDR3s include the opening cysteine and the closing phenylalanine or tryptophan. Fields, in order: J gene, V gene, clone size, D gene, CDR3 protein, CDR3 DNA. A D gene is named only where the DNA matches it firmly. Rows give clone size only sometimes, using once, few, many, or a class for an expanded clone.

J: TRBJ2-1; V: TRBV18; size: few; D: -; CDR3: CASSPPGQDEQFF; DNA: TGTGCCAGCTCACCACCGGGGCAAGATGAGCAGTTCTTC
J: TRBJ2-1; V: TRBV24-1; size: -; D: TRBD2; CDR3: CATSDFSGGYNEQFF; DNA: TGTGCCACCAGTGATTTTAGCGGGGGGTACAATGAGCAGTTCTTC
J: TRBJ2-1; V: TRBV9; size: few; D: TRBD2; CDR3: CASRSSGSSYNEQFF; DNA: TGTGCCAGCAGATCAAGCGGGAGCTCCTACAATGAGCAGTTCTTC
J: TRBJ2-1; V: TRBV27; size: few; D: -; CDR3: CASSLPGGSYNEQFF; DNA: TGTGCCAGCAGTTTACCAGGTGGCTCCTACAATGAGCAGTTCTTC
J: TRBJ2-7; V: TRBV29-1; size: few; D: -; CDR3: CSVGQGTNSYEQYF; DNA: TGCAGCGTTGGTCAGGGGACCAACTCCTACGAGCAGTACTTC
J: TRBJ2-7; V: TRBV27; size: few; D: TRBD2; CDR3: CASSPREGLRYEQYF; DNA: TGTGCCAGCAGTCCGCGGGAGGGCCTTAGGTACGAGCAGTACTTC
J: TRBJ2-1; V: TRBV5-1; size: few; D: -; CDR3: CASSLGFFLGLSDEQFF; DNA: TGCGCCAGCAGCTTGGGTTTTTTTCTTGGGCTTTCGGATGAGCAGTTCTTC
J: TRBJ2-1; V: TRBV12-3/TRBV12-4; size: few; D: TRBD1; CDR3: CASSGTGRVVHNEQFF; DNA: TGTGCCAGCAGTGGGACAGGGCGGGTAGTACACAATGAGCAGTTCTTC
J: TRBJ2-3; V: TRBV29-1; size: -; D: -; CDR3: CSEKGVDTQYF; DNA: TGCAGCGAAAAGGGGGTAGATACGCAGTATTTT
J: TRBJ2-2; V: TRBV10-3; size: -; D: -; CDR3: CAKRPGDTGELFF; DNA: TGTGCCAAAAGGCCTGGGGACACCGGGGAGCTGTTTTTT
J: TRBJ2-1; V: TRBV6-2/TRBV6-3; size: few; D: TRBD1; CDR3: CASSYPATGKFF; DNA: TGTGCCAGCAGTTATCCCGCGACAGGGAAGTTCTTC
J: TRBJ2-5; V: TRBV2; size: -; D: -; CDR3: CASRDGTVQETQYF; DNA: TGTGCCAGCAGGGACGGGACGGTACAAGAGACCCAGTACTTC
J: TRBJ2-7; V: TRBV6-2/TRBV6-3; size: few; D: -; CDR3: CASSYSSTDYEQYF; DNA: TGTGCCAGCAGTTACTCGAGTACAGACTACGAGCAGTACTTC
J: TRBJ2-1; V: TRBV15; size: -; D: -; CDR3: CATSRDPSRQFF; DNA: TGTGCCACCAGCAGAGACCCAAGTAGGCAGTTCTTC
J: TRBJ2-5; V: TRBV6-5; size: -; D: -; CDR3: CASSYAQRGETQYF; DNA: TGTGCCAGCAGTTACGCCCAGCGCGGGGAGACCCAGTACTTC
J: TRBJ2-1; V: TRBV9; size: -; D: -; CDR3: CASSVTGIEQFF; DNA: TGTGCCAGCAGCGTGACAGGCATCGAGCAGTTCTTC
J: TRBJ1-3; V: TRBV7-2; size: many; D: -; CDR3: CASSSLSDSGNTIYF; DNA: TGTGCCAGCAGCTCTCTATCGGACTCTGGAAACACCATATATTTT
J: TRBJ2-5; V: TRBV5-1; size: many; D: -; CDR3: CASSTDRGETQYF; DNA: TGCGCCAGCAGCACGGACAGAGGCGAGACCCAGTACTTC
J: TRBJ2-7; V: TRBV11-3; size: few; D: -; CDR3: CASSLHRLSEQYF; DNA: TGTGCCAGCAGCTTACACAGGCTAAGCGAGCAGTACTTC
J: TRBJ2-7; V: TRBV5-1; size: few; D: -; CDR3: CASSLGTNSYEQYF; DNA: TGCGCCAGCAGCTTGGGTACAAACTCCTACGAGCAGTACTTC
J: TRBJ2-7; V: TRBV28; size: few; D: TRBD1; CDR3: CASSQTGVSYEQYF; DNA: TGTGCCAGCAGTCAGACAGGGGTTTCCTACGAGCAGTACTTC
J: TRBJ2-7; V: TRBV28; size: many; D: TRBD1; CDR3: CASSRTGAEQYF; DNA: TGTGCCAGCAGCCGGACAGGGGCCGAGCAGTACTTC
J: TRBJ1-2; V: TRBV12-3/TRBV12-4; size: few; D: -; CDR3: CASRNTGRDGYTF; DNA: TGTGCCAGCAGAAATACAGGGAGGGATGGCTACACCTTC
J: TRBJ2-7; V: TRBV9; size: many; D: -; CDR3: CASSPRGGGEQYF; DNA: TGTGCCAGCAGCCCACGCGGAGGGGGCGAGCAGTACTTC
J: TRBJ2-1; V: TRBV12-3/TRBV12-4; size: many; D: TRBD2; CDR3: CASSPSGGINEQFF; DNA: TGTGCCAGCAGCCCTAGCGGGGGGATCAATGAGCAGTTCTTC
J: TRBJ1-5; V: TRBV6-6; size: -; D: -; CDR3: CASSFTPRDQPQHF; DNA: TGTGCCAGCAGTTTTACCCCCCGAGATCAGCCCCAGCATTTT
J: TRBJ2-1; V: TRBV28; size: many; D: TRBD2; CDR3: CASSLWSGRDVLGQFF; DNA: TGTGCCAGCAGTTTGTGGAGCGGGAGGGACGTTCTTGGGCAGTTCTTC
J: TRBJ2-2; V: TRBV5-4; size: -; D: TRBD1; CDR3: CASSFDRGVTGELFF; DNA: TGTGCCAGCAGCTTCGACAGGGGGGTCACCGGGGAGCTGTTTTTT
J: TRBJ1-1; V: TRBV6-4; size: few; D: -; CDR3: CASRIQPRESTEAFF; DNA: TGTGCCAGCAGAATTCAACCCAGGGAGAGCACTGAAGCTTTCTTT
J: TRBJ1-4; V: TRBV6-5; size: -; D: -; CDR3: CASSYTQDRATNEKLFF; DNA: TGTGCCAGCAGTTACACCCAAGACAGAGCAACTAATGAAAAACTGTTTTTT
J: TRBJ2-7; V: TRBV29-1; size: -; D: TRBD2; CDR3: CSVLGQAGGPYEQYF; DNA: TGCAGCGTTTTGGGCCAGGCGGGAGGGCCCTACGAGCAGTACTTC
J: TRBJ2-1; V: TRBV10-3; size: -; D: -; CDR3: CAISLAALNEQFF; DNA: TGTGCCATCAGCTTAGCCGCGCTGAATGAGCAGTTCTTC
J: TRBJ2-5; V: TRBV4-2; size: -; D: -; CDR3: CASSRNSHREIRQETQYF; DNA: TGTGCCAGCAGCCGAAACTCCCACAGGGAGATCCGCCAAGAGACCCAGTACTTC
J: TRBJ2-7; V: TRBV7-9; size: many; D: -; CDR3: CASSLQGAYEQYF; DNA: TGTGCCAGCAGCTTACAGGGAGCCTACGAGCAGTACTTC
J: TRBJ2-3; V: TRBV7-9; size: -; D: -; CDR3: CASSSLQAFPTQYF; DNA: TGTGCCAGCAGCTCCCTCCAGGCGTTCCCTACGCAGTATTTT
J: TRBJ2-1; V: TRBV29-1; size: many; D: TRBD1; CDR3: CSVGTGPSSYNEQFF; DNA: TGCAGCGTCGGGACAGGCCCTAGCTCTTACAATGAGCAGTTCTTC
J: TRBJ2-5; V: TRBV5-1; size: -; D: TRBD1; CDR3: CASSQNDRVETQYF; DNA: TGCGCCAGCAGCCAAAATGACAGGGTCGAGACCCAGTACTTC
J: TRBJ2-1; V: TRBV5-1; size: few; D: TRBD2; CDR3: CASSSERLAGGNEQFF; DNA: TGCGCCAGCAGCTCCGAACGACTAGCGGGGGGCAATGAGCAGTTCTTC
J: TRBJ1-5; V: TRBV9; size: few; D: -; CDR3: CASSVEPDQPQHF; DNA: TGTGCCAGCAGCGTAGAGCCGGATCAGCCCCAGCATTTT
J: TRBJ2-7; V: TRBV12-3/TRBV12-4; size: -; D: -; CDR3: CASSLGQGRHEQYF; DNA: TGTGCCAGCAGTTTAGGGCAGGGGCGCCACGAGCAGTACTTC
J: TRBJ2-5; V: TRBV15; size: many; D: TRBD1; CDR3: CATSRGQRTQETQYF; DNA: TGTGCCACCAGCAGGGGACAGAGGACCCAAGAGACCCAGTACTTC
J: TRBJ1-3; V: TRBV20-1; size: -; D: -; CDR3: CSARNASGNTIYF; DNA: TGCAGTGCTAGGAACGCCTCTGGAAACACCATATATTTT
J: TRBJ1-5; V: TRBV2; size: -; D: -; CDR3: CASSESGTPNQPQHF; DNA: TGTGCCAGCAGTGAATCGGGAACACCGAATCAGCCCCAGCATTTT
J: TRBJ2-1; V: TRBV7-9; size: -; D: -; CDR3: CASSPAIDRVLSEQFF; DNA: TGTGCCAGCAGCCCCGCGATAGACCGAGTTTTAAGTGAGCAGTTCTTC